What follows is one T cell receptor beta chain and its context. The target of this receptor is not known. No much larger clonotype is one base removed from it; base qualities were not supplied. The sample is drawn from a study of T cells after posttransplantation cyclophosphamide listed by TCRdb under 2016. Study-level background: Using TRB sequencing, the study followed how the T cell repertoire reconstituted after myeloablative bone marrow transplantation in which posttransplantation cyclophosphamide served as GVHD prophylaxis. Antigen receptor sequencing covered samples from some 36 PTCy-treated patients and about 17 of their related bone marrow donors. Blood from all 30 or so PTCy patients who had 1-year posttransplant specimens underwent TRB sequencing. In 3 patients, TRB sequencing was also performed on up to about 3 more blood samples taken 2 to 5.2 years after transplant, and in a handful of patients, pretransplant blood was also TRB-sequenced. Because TRA and TRB clonality were tightly correlated in 8 or 9 samples, subsequent TCR analyses were focused on TRB only. Public TRB sequences were checked against a database of over 3,500 sequences associated with responses to pathogens, tumor antigens, self-antigens and alloantigens.

The study at large found these results: Donor-recipient similarity was low at 1-2 months but increased during the first year, and donor CD8+ memory clones often dominated later blood repertoires. Across about 40 patients, TRB clonality was highly associated with recipient CMV seropositivity and CMV reactivation, and PTCy diversity was similar to diversity in CNI/methotrexate controls. The TRB repertoires of T cells infiltrating skin or GI tract showed only limited overlap with the TRB repertoires of T cells in blood.

The CDR3 starts with the cysteine, ends with the phenylalanine, and has 14 residues. Only the CDR3 region is kept as DNA, spanning 42 bases read in frame from base 1. Germline trimming: 4 bases from V, 2 bases from J; junction bases outside gene matches: 2. As encoded in the germline V gene, CDR1 is SGHTA while CDR2 is FQGNSA. PTCy-treated patients were drawn from a prospective multi-institutional clinical trial. Peripheral blood and bone marrow mononuclear cells were isolated by Ficoll-Hypaque density centrifugation and cryopreserved. TRB sequencing was run on genomic DNA with either the immunoSEQ assay at survey resolution or the hsTCRB kit. For the original study's pipeline: Initial read processing used immunoSEQ software, and repertoire analyses used the LymphoSeq R package. Clonality was calculated as 1 minus normalized Shannon entropy, and the Gini coefficient was also calculated for each TRB dataset. To infer phenotypes in unsorted samples, TRB sequences from sorted subsets of the recipient or donor were mapped onto the unsorted samples of the same recipient. TCRdb re-hosts the immuneACCESS table, in-frame sequences only. Its copies lack some clones; in the studies checked, an unresolved V gene accounts for under half of them, and the cause for the rest is not known. For V, J and clone size, that table is used; D and trimming come from the DNA. This sample is represented by approximately 52,000 clones; about 86% of them were singletons. The ten largest clones represent 2.8% of the sample.

Sequenced sample: PBMCs. This receptor was taken from a man aged 25 to 40 with a blood cancer, CMV-positive, and with a related stem cell donor. The V and J segments used are TRBV7-2 and TRBJ1-2; 9 nucleotides in the junction match TRBD1. The CDR3 has the sequence CASSSGQGNYGYTF. The DNA sequence follows: TGTGCCAGCAGCTCGGGACAGGGAAACTATGGCTACACCTTC.